These 25 T cell receptor beta chains share one sample of origin, sequenced in a study of T-cell reconstitution after alpha-beta-depleted transplantation in children. The library targeted TCRbeta and was prepared with unique molecular identifiers. TCRdb ran MiXCR on the PCR reads and lists one entry per CDR3 protein. The table has 360,000 or so distinct CDR3 sequences, over 20% seen once; the top ten hold about 3.8%. This specimen was PBMCs from the stem cell graft donor, taken from the stem cell graft. The receptors derive from a human donor who donated a stem cell graft to a child with acute myeloid leukemia.

The genes are TRBV6-5 and TRBJ1-1; D is perhaps TRBD1 (6 bases). The V gene's germline CDR1 is MNHEY and CDR2 SVGAGI. V was shortened by 7 bases and J by 6 bases, with 24 bases between the two germline ends. This CDR3 is built from 16 residues. The CDR3 protein is CASTYHRAGLKSEAFF. CDR3 bases: TGTGCCAGCACCTATCACAGGGCAGGGCTAAAATCTGAAGCTTTCTTT.

The chain combines TRBV23-1 with TRBJ2-5; D might be TRBD1 or TRBD2, each matching 5 bases. TRBV23-1 is an ORF for which the function is uncertain. Between the trimmed V and J ends, which lost 2 bases and 0 bases, there was a span of 13 bases. The CDR3 spans 16 residues. In nucleotides, the CDR3 is TGCGCCAGCAGTCAAAGCCCGGGACGGAACCAAGAGACCCAGTACTTC. Protein sequence: CASSQSPGRNQETQYF.

This chain connects TRBV4-3 to TRBJ2-1; 10 bases fit TRBD2. The CDR3 spans 17 residues. Per the germline V gene, CDR1 is LGHNA and CDR2 is YSLEER. The V segment lost 6 bases and the J segment 0 bases; nucleotides outside the gene matches: 8. CDR3 DNA sequence: TGCGCCAGCAGTCAATCCTCTAGCGGGAGCTCCTACAATGAGCAGTTCTTC. It is translated as CASSQSSSGSSYNEQFF.

The V and J genes are TRBV7-7 and TRBJ2-3, with no clear D. The V end was cut by 1 base, the J end by 5 bases, with 13 bases between. CDR3 length: 15 amino acids. Germline CDR1 reads SSHAT; CDR2 reads FNYEAQ (reference sequence). The CDR3 nucleotides are TGTGCCAGCAGCTTAGGATTGAGTGGCAGAGATACGCAGTATTTT. Amino acids: CASSLGLSGRDTQYF.

This clonotype was recorded at least ten times. The V and J genes are TRBV20-1 and TRBJ2-2, with D hard to call. In germline, CDR1 is DFQATT, CDR2 SNEGSKA (reference sequence). V was trimmed by 1 base and J by 5 bases, leaving 8 bases between them. The CDR3 spans 13 residues. The CDR3 spells CSARVTETGELFF. The DNA for the CDR3 is TGCAGTGCTAGAGTTACAGAGACCGGGGAGCTGTTTTTT.

This sequence joins TRBV25-1 and TRBJ1-5; D may be TRBD1 (6 bases). The CDR3 loop spans 13 amino acids. V lost 6 bases to trimming and J lost 4 bases, with 10 bases between them. Germline lookup yields CDR1 MGHDK and CDR2 SYGVNS. CDR3 sequence reads: CASRQGTNQPQHF. The DNA for the CDR3 is TGTGCCAGCAGACAGGGAACGAATCAGCCCCAGCATTTT.

This clonotype was seen at least ten times. The chain couples TRBV20-1 to TRBJ2-7; 7 bases fit TRBD1. There are 13 residues in the CDR3. The junction had 5 bases not matched to a gene; V was cut back by 6 bases and J by 0 bases. Germline lookup yields CDR1 DFQATT and CDR2 SNEGSKA (reference sequence). The CDR3 nucleotides are TGCAGTGCCCCAGGGGGTGACTCCTACGAGCAGTACTTC. Translated, it gives CSAPGGDSYEQYF.

This clonotype came up many times. The chain links TRBV10-2 to TRBJ2-1; D call uncertain. Trimming pared 0 bases from V and 2 bases from J, leaving 11 bases between. CDR3 length equals 16 residues. CDR1 WSHSY and CDR2 SAAADI come from the germline V gene. In nucleotides, the CDR3 is TGCGCCAGCAGTGAGTCGACGTGGCGCCCCTACAATGAGCAGTTCTTC. It specifies CASSESTWRPYNEQFF.

This clonotype has ten or more counts. The chain's CDR3 is CASSLGDGYTF. DNA for the CDR3: TGTGCCAGCAGCTTAGGGGATGGCTACACCTTC. The genes are TRBV7-9 and TRBJ1-2; D uncertain. This CDR3 is built from 11 residues. Germline V lookup: CDR1 SEHNR, CDR2 FQNEAQ (reference sequence). V dropped 1 base and J dropped 6 bases, with 3 bases sitting between them.

This clonotype was picked up many times. V gene TRBV20-1 combines with J gene TRBJ2-7; D is undetermined. The CDR3 has 13 residues. V gave up 7 bases and J gave up 6 bases, with 19 bases separating them. From germline, CDR1 is DFQATT and CDR2 SNEGSKA (reference sequence). The DNA of the CDR3 is TGCAGTGTTCGCAACTCTCACTCTGGCGAGCAGTACTTC. Its protein product is CSVRNSHSGEQYF.

This clonotype was picked up a small number of times. V and J are TRBV3-1 and TRBJ2-7; D is unresolved. The V and J ends lost 1 base and 2 bases respectively, with 9 bases between them. The V gene's germline CDR1 is LGHDT and CDR2 YNNKEL (reference sequence). The CDR3 is 14 amino acids. The CDR3 spells CASSQVVGPYEQYF. Written as DNA, the CDR3 is TGTGCCAGCAGCCAAGTTGTGGGCCCCTACGAGCAGTACTTC.

This clonotype was seen many times. The V and J genes are TRBV12-3 or TRBV12-4 and TRBJ2-3; 10 bases match TRBD2. The CDR3 is made up of 15 amino acids. Unmatched junction bases numbered 6, after V lost 7 bases and J lost 2 bases. The chain's CDR3 is CASIRLAGVTDTQYF. The CDR3, as DNA: TGTGCCAGCATCCGTCTAGCGGGAGTCACAGATACGCAGTATTTT.

This clonotype was picked up a small number of times. This chain joins TRBV28 and TRBJ2-2; D is possibly TRBD2 (5 bases). This CDR3 comprises 15 residues. Trimming took 3 bases from V and 6 from J, leaving 14 bases between them. The germline V gene encodes CDR1 MDHEN and CDR2 SYDVKM. The CDR3, as DNA: TGTGCCAGCAGTTTGGGGAGTTTCTTGGCCGGGGAGCTGTTTTTT. It encodes CASSLGSFLAGELFF. Looking up the rest from reference TRBV28 and TRBJ2-2 gives the full variable domain: DVKVTQSSRYLVKRTGEKVFLECVQDMDHENMFWYRQDPGLGLRLIYFSYDVKMKEKGDIPEGYSVSREKKERFSLILESASTNQTSMYLCASSLGSFLAGELFFGEGSRLTVL.

This clonotype was observed a handful of times. The CDR3 protein is CATSDTTSGRYTDTQYF. CDR3 nucleotides: TGTGCCACCAGTGATACTACTAGCGGGAGGTACACAGATACGCAGTATTTT. V is TRBV24-1 and J is TRBJ2-3; 12 nucleotides align to TRBD2. CDR3 length: 17 residues. Germline V gene sequence: CDR1 KGHDR, CDR2 SFDVKD. The V gene end was trimmed by 3 bases and the J gene end by 2 bases; junction bases not matched to a gene: 5.

This clonotype turned up a few times. V is TRBV12-3 or TRBV12-4 and J is TRBJ2-3, with D maybe TRBD2 (6 bases). Trimming cost V 9 bases and J 2 bases, with 15 bases left between them. The CDR3 is made up of 14 amino acids. CDR3 loop: CASYRSGSTDTQYF. The DNA for the CDR3 is TGTGCCAGTTATCGTAGCGGCTCCACAGATACGCAGTATTTT.

The genes are TRBV6-5 and TRBJ2-5; TRBD2 agrees at 7 bases. Germline lookup yields CDR1 MNHEY and CDR2 SVGAGI. The ends lost 0 bases at V and 2 bases at J; junction bases unmatched: 6. CDR3 length equals 16 residues. The CDR3 protein is CASSYSAGVSQETQYF. DNA of the CDR3: TGTGCCAGCAGTTACTCGGCGGGAGTAAGTCAAGAGACCCAGTACTTC.

This clonotype appeared a few times. The chain links TRBV7-3 to TRBJ2-3; the match to TRBD2 covers 7 bases. There are 15 residues in the CDR3. Germline CDR1 is SGHTA and CDR2 is FQGTGA. V gave up 5 bases and J gave up 3 bases; unmatched junction bases: 8. CDR3 DNA sequence: TGTGCCAGCAGCCCCTCTGGCGGGAGAACAGATACGCAGTATTTT. Translating it yields CASSPSGGRTDTQYF. The whole variable domain, remainder taken from reference TRBV7-3 and TRBJ2-3, is GAGVSQTPSNKVTEKGKYVELRCDPISGHTALYWYRQSLGQGPEFLIYFQGTGAADDSGLPNDRFFAVRPEGSVSTLKIQRTERGDSAVYLCASSPSGGRTDTQYFGPGTRLTVL.

The chain couples TRBV5-6 to TRBJ2-1, with D hard to call. Trimming stripped 3 bases from V and 1 base from J, with 11 bases between. The CDR3 is 15 amino acids. In germline, CDR1 is SGHDT, CDR2 YYEEEE. CDR3 sequence reads: CASSSGWGSYNEQFF. The CDR3 DNA follows: TGTGCCAGCAGCTCCGGGTGGGGTTCCTACAATGAGCAGTTCTTC.

This CDR3 reads CASSEPGLAGENYNEQFF. Written as DNA, the CDR3 is TGTGCCAGCAGTGAACCGGGACTAGCGGGAGAAAACTACAATGAGCAGTTCTTC. This chain links TRBV25-1 with TRBJ2-1; TRBD2 aligns across 14 bases. The V gene's germline CDR1 is MGHDK and CDR2 SYGVNS. The CDR3 is 18 residues long. J was trimmed by 3 bases and V by 2 bases; bases with no gene match: 6. Looking up the rest from reference TRBV25-1 and TRBJ2-1 gives the full variable domain: EADIYQTPRYLVIGTGKKITLECSQTMGHDKMYWYQQDPGMELHLIHYSYGVNSTEKGDLSSESTVSRIRTEHFPLTLESARPSHTSQYLCASSEPGLAGENYNEQFFGPGTRLTVL.

The sample holds one count of this clonotype. This chain links TRBV7-3 with TRBJ2-3, with 9 bases identical to TRBD2. V trimming: 1 base; J trimming: 2 bases; junction bases outside the gene matches: 4. The CDR3 is 16 residues long. Germline V gene sequence: CDR1 SGHTA, CDR2 FQGTGA. Here the CDR3 reads CASSLMGGRATDTQYF. DNA of the CDR3: TGTGCCAGCAGCTTAATGGGCGGGAGGGCCACAGATACGCAGTATTTT. Complete variable domain (other parts from reference TRBV7-3 and TRBJ2-3): GAGVSQTPSNKVTEKGKYVELRCDPISGHTALYWYRQSLGQGPEFLIYFQGTGAADDSGLPNDRFFAVRPEGSVSTLKIQRTERGDSAVYLCASSLMGGRATDTQYFGPGTRLTVL.

The genes are TRBV7-2 and TRBJ2-5; unclear D gene. The V gene's germline CDR1 is SGHTA and CDR2 FQGNSA. The V and J ends lost 4 bases and 4 bases respectively, with 10 bases between them. This CDR3 is built from 13 residues. In nucleotides, the CDR3 is TGTGCCAGCAGCTCAACCCCCTTAGAGACCCAGTACTTC. Residues: CASSSTPLETQYF.

The rearrangement uses TRBV7-2 and TRBJ2-1; D is perhaps TRBD1 (6 bases). The CDR3 spans 18 residues. Between the trimmed V and J ends, which lost 0 bases and 3 bases, there was a span of 18 bases. From germline, CDR1 is SGHTA and CDR2 FQGNSA. The DNA for the CDR3 is TGTGCCAGCAGCTTAGCCTCCCTGACAGGACCTAACTACAATGAGCAGTTCTTC. Translation: CASSLASLTGPNYNEQFF. Full variable domain (remainder filled in from reference TRBV7-2 and TRBJ2-1): GAGVSQSPSNKVTEKGKDVELRCDPISGHTALYWYRQSLGQGLEFLIYFQGNSAPDKSGLPSDRFSAERTGGSVSTLTIQRTQQEDSAVYLCASSLASLTGPNYNEQFFGPGTRLTVL.

This clonotype was counted a few times. This chain uses TRBV4-2 with TRBJ2-7; D not certain. The CDR3 spans 13 residues. V lost 2 bases and J 0 bases, leaving 5 bases between the germline ends. The germline CDR1 and CDR2 sequences are LGHNA and YNFKEQ. The CDR3 loop reads CASSQLGSYEQYF. CDR3 sequence (DNA): TGTGCCAGCAGCCAACTAGGCTCCTACGAGCAGTACTTC.

The chain links TRBV27 to TRBJ2-7; tentatively, D is TRBD2 (5 bases). V was cut by 4 bases and J by 0 bases, with 10 bases left in between. The CDR3 contains 14 residues. CDR1 and CDR2 (germline): MNHEY, SMNVEV (reference sequence). The CDR3 reads CASSWRATSYEQYF. CDR3 sequence (DNA): TGTGCCAGCAGTTGGCGGGCAACCTCCTACGAGCAGTACTTC.

The chain has TRBV28 and TRBJ2-5; possibly TRBD1 for D (6 bases). The CDR3 covers 14 residues. V lost 11 bases and J 0 bases, leaving 16 bases between the germline ends. Germline V lookup: CDR1 MDHEN, CDR2 SYDVKM. For the CDR3, the DNA is TGTGCCGTTCAGAACAGGGAGTACCAAGAGACCCAGTACTTC. It yields the protein CAVQNREYQETQYF.